Each of the 19 T cell receptor beta chains below was sequenced from the same sample in a study of tumor and adjacent non-tumor tissue in lung cancer. Three rounds of nested PCR, following a modified ARM-PCR protocol, produced the TCRbeta library. MiXCR, run by TCRdb on the multiplex PCR reads, gives a single entry per CDR3 protein. The sample records under 150,000 distinct CDR3 sequences, approximately 70% being singletons. RNA was extracted from bulk tissue without any cell sorting. The sequencing sample was made of lung tumor tissue. These receptors all stem from a man aged 55 to 70 with small cell lung cancer.

A word on this clonotype: A junction boundary mismatches the germline segment, possibly from a read error. The rearrangement links TRBV4-2 to TRBJ2-4; D unresolved. Germline V lookup: CDR1 LGHNA, CDR2 YNFKEQ. The CDR3 loop spans 15 amino acids. CDR3 region: CDSSAASDAKNIQYF. CDR3 DNA sequence: TGTGACAGCAGCGCTGCCTCGGATGCCAAAAACATTCAATACTTC.

Concerning this clonotype: The junction departs from the called germline gene at one end, perhaps through a read error. The chain links TRBV6-1 to TRBJ2-1; D is perhaps TRBD2 (6 bases). CDR1 MNHNS and CDR2 SASEGT come from the germline V gene. CDR3 length: 14 residues. The CDR3 sequence is CASNSWEVGHEQFF. The DNA for the CDR3 is TGTGCCAGCAATTCCTGGGAGGTCGGGCATGAACAGTTCTTC.

On this clonotype itself: Germline is not matched at one junction end, which may reflect a read error. The gene calls are TRBV11-3 and TRBJ1-2; D perhaps matches TRBD1 (5 bases). This CDR3 spans 14 amino acids. CDR1 SGHNT and CDR2 YENEEA come from the germline V gene. This CDR3 is CATNPLGRNHGYNF. CDR3 nucleotide sequence: TGTGCCACCAACCCCCTGGGACGGAACCATGGCTACAACTTC.

Concerning this clonotype: Being one base from a much bigger clone, this may be a read error. The rearrangement joins TRBV29-1 to TRBJ2-7; either TRBD1 or TRBD2 may supply D (5 bases each). Germline CDR1 and CDR2: SQVTM and ANQGSEA. V lost 8 bases to trimming and J lost 8 bases, with 16 bases between them. The CDR3 has 11 amino acids. The CDR3 is CSIQGAWKQYF. Here the CDR3 DNA reads TGCAGCATCCAGGGAGCCTGGAAGCAGTACTTC.

This clonotype appeared once. V and J are TRBV20-1 and TRBJ1-2; possibly TRBD1 for D (5 bases). V lost 5 bases and J lost 3, with 16 bases in between. In germline, CDR1 is DFQATT, CDR2 SNEGSKA (reference sequence). This CDR3 is 14 amino acids long. Written as DNA, the CDR3 is TGCAGTGCTCCTAGACTGGACACTCACTATGGCTACACCTTC. Residues: CSAPRLDTHYGYTF.

With regard to this clonotype: The junction and the germline gene differ at one end; a read error may be behind it. The chain carries TRBV4-1 and TRBJ2-7, with D unresolved. Germline V gene data show CDR1 as MGHRA and CDR2 as YSYEKL. CDR3 length: 15 amino acids. CDR3 region: CASSQEPDTTYDQYF. The DNA for the CDR3 is TGCGCCAGTAGCCAAGAACCCGACACTACCTACGATCAGTACTTC.

Only a few counts were recorded for this clonotype. This chain uses TRBV6-5 with TRBJ1-2; the D gene is possibly TRBD1 (5 bases). The V gene lost 2 bases and the J gene lost 7 bases, with 20 bases spanning the gap. CDR1 is MNHEY, CDR2 SVGAGI, per germline. The CDR3 spans 16 residues. CDR3: CASSYTSAGTACGYTF. For the CDR3, the DNA is TGTGCCAGCAGTTACACGAGTGCAGGGACGGCGTGTGGCTACACCTTC.

Turning to this clonotype: Germline is not matched at one junction end, which may reflect a read error. The rearrangement uses TRBV28 and TRBJ1-1; D remains unclear. The CDR3 consists of 14 residues. The V gene's germline CDR1 is MDHEN and CDR2 SYDVKM. In DNA, the CDR3 is TGTGCCAGGAGTCGACCTCAGATTTACACTGAAGCTTCCTTT. Encoded protein: CARSRPQIYTEASF. Full variable domain (missing parts from reference TRBV28 and TRBJ1-1): DVKVTQSSRYLVKRTGEKVFLECVQDMDHENMFWYRQDPGLGLRLIYFSYDVKMKEKGDIPEGYSVSREKKERFSLILESASTNQTSMYLCARSRPQIYTEASFGQGTRLTVV.

This clonotype was detected a few times. This sequence may be a read error, since a much larger clone differs from it by one base. The chain employs TRBV28 and TRBJ2-2; no firm D call. The V gene lost 5 bases and the J gene lost 6 bases, with 10 bases spanning the gap. This CDR3 has 13 residues. Germline CDR1 MDHEN, CDR2 SYDVKM. CDR3 DNA: TGTGCCAGCAGTGTACCAACTCCCGGGGAGCTGTTTTTT. This sequence encodes CASSVPTPGELFF. The whole variable domain, filled in from reference TRBV28 and TRBJ2-2, reads DVKVTQSSRYLVKRTGEKVFLECVQDMDHENMFWYRQDPGLGLRLIYFSYDVKMKEKGDIPEGYSVSREKKERFSLILESASTNQTSMYLCASSVPTPGELFFGEGSRLTVL.

The chain joins TRBV6-1 to TRBJ2-7, with D hard to call. CDR1 and CDR2 (germline): MNHNS, SASEGT. CDR3 length equals 10 residues. The CDR3 coding sequence is TGTGCCAGCGGTCATGACAAGCAGTACGTG. Translation: CASGHDKQYV.

A remark on this clonotype: One junction end disagrees with the germline gene, perhaps due to a read error. The chain recombines TRBV20-1 with TRBJ1-1; D may be TRBD1 (5 bases). Germline V gene data show CDR1 as DFQATT and CDR2 as SNEGSKA (reference sequence). The CDR3 length is 15 residues. CDR3 amino acids: CSAGGSATAVTEAFF. In nucleotides, the CDR3 is TGCAGTGCCGGGGGATCCGCGACCGCGGTTACTGAAGCCTTCTTT.

With regard to this clonotype: The conserved final phenylalanine or tryptophan is absent from the CDR3, which likely points to a read error. The chain employs TRBV11-2 and TRBJ2-5; D is possibly TRBD2 (6 bases). This CDR3 is 15 amino acids long. Germline assignment: CDR1 SGHAT and CDR2 FQNNGV. With 5 bases removed from V and 4 bases from J, the gap between germline ends came to 17 bases. This chain's CDR3 is CASSVTGTGGETQYL. The CDR3 DNA reads as TGTGCCAGCAGCGTTACCGGGACTGGAGGAGAGACCCAGTACCTC.

Points on this clonotype: It is likely a read error, because the conserved phenylalanine at the end of the CDR3 is missing. No DNA is shown, since the ends of the CDR3 on it are uncertain; the CDR3 is the one TCRdb lists. The chain couples TRBV20-1 to TRBJ1-1. The germline CDR1 and CDR2 sequences are DFQATT and SNEGSKA (reference sequence). 15 amino acids form the CDR3, both terminal residues included. The CDR3 reads CSARNGFKGLPEVFI.

J is TRBJ2-1 and V is TRBV11-2; D may match TRBD1 or TRBD2 (5 bases each). CDR3 length: 15 amino acids. Germline V gene lookup returns CDR1 SGHAT and CDR2 FQNNGV. With 8 bases removed from V and 5 bases from J, the gap between germline ends came to 19 bases. The CDR3 spells CASGISTGRNNEQFF. Written as DNA, the CDR3 is TGTGCCAGCGGCATTAGTACGGGACGAAACAATGAGCAGTTCTTC.

In regard to this clonotype: Sequence at one end of the junction differs from germline and may be a read error. CDR3 region: CASSLALGTGSSIHYF. The CDR3 coding sequence is TGTGCCAGCAGCTTGGCCTTAGGGACAGGGTCGAGCATTCATTACTTC. J is TRBJ2-4 and V is TRBV5-4, with 9 bases that match TRBD1. CDR1 is SGHNT and CDR2 is YYREEE in the germline V gene (reference sequence). The CDR3 is 16 amino acids. The full variable domain, in which reference TRBV5-4 and TRBJ2-4 provide the parts outside the CDR3, is ETGVTQSPTHLIKTRGQQVTLRCSSQSGHNTVSWYQQALGQGPQFIFQYYREEENGRGNFPPRFSGLQFPNYSSELNVNALELDDSALYLCASSLALGTGSSIHYFGAGTRLSVL.

This clonotype was found a few times. V usage is TRBV12-3 or TRBV12-4 and J usage is TRBJ2-3; the match to TRBD2 covers 8 bases. The CDR3 spans 15 residues. V shed 11 bases, J shed 7 bases, and the junction held 17 bases outside the gene matches. The DNA for the CDR3 is TGTGCCTCCCGTGGTACTAGCGGATCGTCGCATACGCAGTATTTT. As protein: CASRGTSGSSHTQYF.

The rearrangement joins TRBV28 to TRBJ1-5, with 8 positions matching TRBD1. J lost 3 bases, V lost 5 bases, and 9 bases had no gene match. The germline V gene encodes CDR1 MDHEN and CDR2 SYDVKM. The CDR3 contains 16 residues. CDR3 region: CASSKTGEATNQPQHF. The CDR3 DNA is TGTGCCAGCAGTAAGACAGGGGAGGCGACCAATCAGCCCCAGCATTTT. Full variable domain (remainder filled in from reference TRBV28 and TRBJ1-5): DVKVTQSSRYLVKRTGEKVFLECVQDMDHENMFWYRQDPGLGLRLIYFSYDVKMKEKGDIPEGYSVSREKKERFSLILESASTNQTSMYLCASSKTGEATNQPQHFGDGTRLSIL.

This clonotype was seen many times. The rearrangement uses TRBV5-1 and TRBJ1-2; 9 bases agree with TRBD1. The trim removed 2 bases at V and 4 bases at J, leaving 9 bases unmatched. The length of the CDR3 is 16 residues. Germline CDR1 reads SGHRS; CDR2 reads YFSETQ. The CDR3 DNA follows: TGCGCCAGCAGCTTCTTCATGGGACAGGGAGGCTATGGCTACACCTTC. Translating it yields CASSFFMGQGGYGYTF.

The chain employs TRBV5-1 and TRBJ1-2; 9 bases are shared with TRBD1. The CDR3 length is 16 residues. CDR1 is SGHRS and CDR2 is YFSETQ in the germline V gene. V lost 0 bases, J lost 1 base, and 4 bases stayed unmatched. The CDR3 reads CASSLETGGFNYGYTF. The DNA for the CDR3 is TGCGCCAGCAGCTTGGAGACAGGGGGATTTAACTATGGCTACACCTTC. Complete variable domain (other parts from reference TRBV5-1 and TRBJ1-2): KAGVTQTPRYLIKTRGQQVTLSCSPISGHRSVSWYQQTPGQGLQFLFEYFSETQRNKGNFPGRFSGRQFSNSRSEMNVSTLELGDSALYLCASSLETGGFNYGYTFGSGTRLTVV.